Detailed here is one TCR beta chain. These data belong to a study of blood T cell repertoires in COVID-19. This CDR3 has 13 residues. V gave up 0 bases and J gave up 5 bases, with 6 bases separating them. The germline V gene encodes CDR1 MNHEY and CDR2 SVGAGI. TCRdb keeps only in-frame clones here, not all; method: immunoSEQ multiplex PCR. This table holds about 270,000 clones, about 87% found once. The clonotype originates from a woman aged 45-65 years who had recovered from COVID-19. V is TRBV6-5 and J is TRBJ2-3; D unresolved. Sequencing was performed on PBMCs or T cells enriched from blood (not recorded which). The DNA of the CDR3 is TGTGCCAGCAGTTACTCCCTCGTAGATACGCAGTATTTT. This codes for CASSYSLVDTQYF.